The entry that follows covers one TCR beta chain sequence. The antigen remains undetermined. There were likely unrecorded immune exposures, though donors were nominally healthy when sampled. This CDR3 has 12 residues. Per germline, CDR1 MNHNS and CDR2 SASEGT. V was pared by 6 bases and J by 12 bases, with 8 bases of the junction left unmatched. These data come from a study of cytomegalovirus exposure and HLA in healthy donors. Notes on the study in general: Sequencing artifact likely explains a cluster of highly shared sequence variants.

13 Jbeta primers and 60 Vbeta primers were used for the PCR. Clones were read by immunoSEQ multiplex PCR, and TCRdb kept only the in-frame ones, dropping some. The table shows nearly 110,000 clones, with about four fifths occurring only once. The source of this sequence is a man aged 50-60 years in good health and CMV-seronegative. The chain carries TRBV6-1 and TRBJ1-1; TRBD1 matches at 9 bases. The sequencing sample was made of PBMCs. The CDR3: CASSRTGADSFF. The CDR3 DNA reads as TGTGCCAGCAGCAGGACAGGGGCGGATTCTTTCTTT.